This TCR beta chain was recovered during a study of identical twins. This clonotype was observed a handful of times. TCRdb re-called the 5' RACE reads through MiXCR, storing one row per CDR3 protein. Of 1.5 million to 2 million distinct CDR3 sequences listed, around 29% are singletons. The CDR3 is 13 amino acids. In germline, CDR1 is ENHRY, CDR2 SYGVKD. Deletions cut 4 bases from V and 0 bases from J, with 6 bases between. Sequences were obtained from cord blood. This chain joins TRBV10-3 and TRBJ1-1; the D is unclear. The TCR sequence derives from a newborn girl in good health. The CDR3 here is CAISVKLNTEAFF. The CDR3 DNA reads TGTGCCATCAGTGTCAAGTTGAACACTGAAGCTTTCTTT.